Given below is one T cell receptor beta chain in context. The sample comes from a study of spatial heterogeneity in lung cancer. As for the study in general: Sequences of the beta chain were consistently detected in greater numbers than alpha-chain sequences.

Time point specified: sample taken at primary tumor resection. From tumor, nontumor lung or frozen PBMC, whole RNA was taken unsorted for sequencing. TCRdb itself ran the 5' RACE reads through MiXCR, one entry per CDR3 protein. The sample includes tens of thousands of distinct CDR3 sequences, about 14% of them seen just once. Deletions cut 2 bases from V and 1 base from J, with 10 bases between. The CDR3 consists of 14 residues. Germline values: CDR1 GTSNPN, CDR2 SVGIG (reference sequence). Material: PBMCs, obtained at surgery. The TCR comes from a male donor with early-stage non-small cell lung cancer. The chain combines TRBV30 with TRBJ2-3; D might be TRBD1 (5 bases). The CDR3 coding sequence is TGTGCCTGGAGTAGGGGTCTTGGCACAGATACGCAGTATTTT. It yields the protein CAWSRGLGTDTQYF.